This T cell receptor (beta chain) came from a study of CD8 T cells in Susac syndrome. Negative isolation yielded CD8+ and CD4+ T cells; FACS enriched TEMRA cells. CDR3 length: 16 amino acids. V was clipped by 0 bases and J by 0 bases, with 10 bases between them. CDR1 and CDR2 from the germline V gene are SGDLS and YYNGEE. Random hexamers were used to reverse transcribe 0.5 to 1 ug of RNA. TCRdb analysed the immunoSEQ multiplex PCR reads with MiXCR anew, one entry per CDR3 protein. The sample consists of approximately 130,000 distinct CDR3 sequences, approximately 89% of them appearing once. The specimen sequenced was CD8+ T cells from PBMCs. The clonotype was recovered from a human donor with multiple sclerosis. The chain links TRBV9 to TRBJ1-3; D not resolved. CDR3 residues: CASSVAPAPSGNTIYF. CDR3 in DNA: TGTGCCAGCAGCGTAGCCCCGGCCCCCTCTGGAAACACCATATATTTT.